This record looks at one TCR beta chain sequence and its context. What it binds is unknown. Germline V gives CDR1 SGHRS, CDR2 YFSETQ. The V segment lost 0 bases and the J segment 2 bases; nucleotides outside the gene matches: 8. The CDR3 contains 18 residues. The data derive from a study of T-cell memory formation after mild COVID-19. About the study: Clusters were largely donor specific.

General study points: Clones shrinking from day 15 to 85 showed even CD4/CD8 mixes; later expanders tilted CD4+. Largely, contracting CD4+ clones fell within CM and EM, and contracting CD8+ clones within EMRA.

TCRdb used MiXCR to reprocess the 5' RACE reads, holding one entry per CDR3 protein. The sample lists 400,000 or so distinct CDR3 sequences; roughly 20% were seen once. This chain connects TRBV5-1 to TRBJ2-3; 11 nucleotides agree with TRBD2. The source is an adult woman who had mild COVID-19 (a few samples of this study predate the infection). Cell type and time point are not known. Sequenced material: PBMCs or a T cell subset sorted from them (not recorded which). In nucleotides, the CDR3 is TGCGCCAGCAGCTTGGAGGGACTAGCGGTCGACCTCACAGATACGCAGTATTTT. Translation gives CASSLEGLAVDLTDTQYF.